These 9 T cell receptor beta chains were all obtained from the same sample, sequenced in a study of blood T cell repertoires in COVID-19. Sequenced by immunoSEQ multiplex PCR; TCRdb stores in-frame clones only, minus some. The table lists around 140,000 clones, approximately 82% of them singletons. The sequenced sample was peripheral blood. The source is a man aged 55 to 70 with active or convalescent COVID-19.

DNA for the CDR3: TGCGCCAGCAGCCAGGGGATCCGCACTGAAGCTTTCTTT. It is translated as CASSQGIRTEAFF. The chain carries TRBV5-1 and TRBJ1-1; TRBD1 is a possible D gene (6 bases). The CDR3 contains 13 residues. V lost 4 bases and J 4 bases, leaving 11 bases between the germline ends. Germline assignment: CDR1 SGHRS and CDR2 YFSETQ.

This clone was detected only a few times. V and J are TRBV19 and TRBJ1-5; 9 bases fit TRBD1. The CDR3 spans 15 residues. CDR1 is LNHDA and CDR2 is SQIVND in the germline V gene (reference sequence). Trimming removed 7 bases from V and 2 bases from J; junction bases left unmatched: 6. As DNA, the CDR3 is TGTGCCAGTAAAACCGGGACAGGGCGCAATCAGCCCCAGCATTTT. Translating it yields CASKTGTGRNQPQHF.

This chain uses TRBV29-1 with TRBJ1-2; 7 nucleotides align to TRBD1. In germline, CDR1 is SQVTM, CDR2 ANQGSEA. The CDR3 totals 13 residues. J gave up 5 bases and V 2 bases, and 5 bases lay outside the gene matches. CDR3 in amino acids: CSVEPQGEYGYTF. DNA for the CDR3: TGCAGCGTTGAACCCCAGGGGGAGTATGGCTACACCTTC. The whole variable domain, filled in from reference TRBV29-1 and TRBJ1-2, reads SAVISQKPSRDICQRGTSLTIQCQVDSQVTMMFWYRQQPGQSLTLIATANQGSEATYESGFVIDKFPISRPNLTFSTLTVSNMSPEDSSIYLCSVEPQGEYGYTFGSGTRLTVV.

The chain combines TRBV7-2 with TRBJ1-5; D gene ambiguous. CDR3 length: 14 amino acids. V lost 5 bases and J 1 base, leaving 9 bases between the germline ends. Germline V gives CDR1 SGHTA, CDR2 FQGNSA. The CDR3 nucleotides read TGTGCCAGCAGCCCAACAGTGAGCAATCAGCCCCAGCATTTT. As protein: CASSPTVSNQPQHF.

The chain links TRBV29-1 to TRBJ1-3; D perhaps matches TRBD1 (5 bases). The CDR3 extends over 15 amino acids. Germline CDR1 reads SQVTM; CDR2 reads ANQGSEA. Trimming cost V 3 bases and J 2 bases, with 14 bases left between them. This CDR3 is CSVEVRGQTGNTIYF. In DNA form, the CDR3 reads TGCAGCGTTGAGGTTAGGGGTCAGACTGGAAACACCATATATTTT.

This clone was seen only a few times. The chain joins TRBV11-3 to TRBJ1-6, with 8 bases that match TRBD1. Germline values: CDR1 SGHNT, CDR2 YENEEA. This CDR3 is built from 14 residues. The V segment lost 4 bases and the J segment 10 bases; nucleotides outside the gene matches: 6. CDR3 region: CASSSRDRSSPLHF. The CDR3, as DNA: TGTGCCAGCAGCTCCCGGGACAGGAGCTCACCCCTCCACTTT.

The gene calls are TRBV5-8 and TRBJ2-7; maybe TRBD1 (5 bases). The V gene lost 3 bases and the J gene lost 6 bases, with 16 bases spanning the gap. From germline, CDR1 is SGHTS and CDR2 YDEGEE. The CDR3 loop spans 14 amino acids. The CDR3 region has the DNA TGTGCCAGCAGCTCCAGGGTTGTTCTCGGCGAGCAGTACTTC. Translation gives CASSSRVVLGEQYF. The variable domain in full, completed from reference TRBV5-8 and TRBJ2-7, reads EAGVTQSPTHLIKTRGQQATLRCSPISGHTSVYWYQQALGLGLQFLLWYDEGEERNRGNFPPRFSGRQFPNYSSELNVNALELEDSALYLCASSSRVVLGEQYFGPGTRLTVT.

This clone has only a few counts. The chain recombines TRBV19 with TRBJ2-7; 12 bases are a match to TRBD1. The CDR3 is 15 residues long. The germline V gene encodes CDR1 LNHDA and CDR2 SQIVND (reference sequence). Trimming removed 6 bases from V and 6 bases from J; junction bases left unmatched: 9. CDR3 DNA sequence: TGTGCCAGTAGCCCGGGACAGGGGGCCATTCGCGAGCAGTACTTC. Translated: CASSPGQGAIREQYF.

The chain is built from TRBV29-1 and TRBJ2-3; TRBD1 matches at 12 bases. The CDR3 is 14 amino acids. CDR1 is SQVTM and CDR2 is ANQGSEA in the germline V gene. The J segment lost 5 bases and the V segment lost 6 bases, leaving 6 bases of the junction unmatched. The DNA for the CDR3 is TGCAGCGTCCGGGACAGGGGGCCGGTAGATACGCAGTATTTT. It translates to CSVRDRGPVDTQYF.